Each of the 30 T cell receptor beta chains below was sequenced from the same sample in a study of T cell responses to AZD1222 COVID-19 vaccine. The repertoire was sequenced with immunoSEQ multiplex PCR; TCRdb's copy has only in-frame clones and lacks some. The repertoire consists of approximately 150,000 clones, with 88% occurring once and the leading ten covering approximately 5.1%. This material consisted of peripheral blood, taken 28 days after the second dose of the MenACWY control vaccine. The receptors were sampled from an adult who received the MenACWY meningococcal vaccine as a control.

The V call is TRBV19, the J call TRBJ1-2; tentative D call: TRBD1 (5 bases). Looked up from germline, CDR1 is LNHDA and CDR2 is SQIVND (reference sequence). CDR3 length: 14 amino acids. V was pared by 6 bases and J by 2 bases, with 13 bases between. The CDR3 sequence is CASSVRVLNYGYTF. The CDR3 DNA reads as TGTGCCAGTAGCGTCAGGGTACTAAACTATGGCTACACCTTC.

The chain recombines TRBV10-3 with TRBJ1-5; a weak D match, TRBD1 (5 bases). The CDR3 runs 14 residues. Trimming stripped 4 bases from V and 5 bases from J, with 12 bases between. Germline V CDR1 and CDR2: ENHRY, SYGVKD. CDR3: CAISAREGDQPQHF. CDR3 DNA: TGTGCCATCAGTGCCAGGGAAGGGGATCAGCCCCAGCATTTT.

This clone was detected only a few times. In DNA form, the CDR3 reads TGTGCCAGCAGTTCCGACAGACTGAATTCACCCCTCCACTTT. Translated: CASSSDRLNSPLHF. The rearrangement uses TRBV7-6 and TRBJ1-6, with a possible D match to TRBD1 (5 bases). V lost 6 bases and J lost 7, with 13 bases in between. This CDR3 is built from 14 residues. CDR1 SGHVS and CDR2 FNYEAQ come from the germline V gene.

The CDR3 spells CASSSLRQGYEQYF. The DNA of the CDR3 is TGTGCCAGCAGCTCCCTGAGACAGGGTTACGAGCAGTACTTC. V usage is TRBV11-2 and J usage is TRBJ2-7; 7 bases are a match to TRBD1. After removal of 4 bases from V and 4 bases from J, the junction contained 7 bases not matched to a gene. The CDR3 is 14 amino acids. Germline CDR1 SGHAT, CDR2 FQNNGV.

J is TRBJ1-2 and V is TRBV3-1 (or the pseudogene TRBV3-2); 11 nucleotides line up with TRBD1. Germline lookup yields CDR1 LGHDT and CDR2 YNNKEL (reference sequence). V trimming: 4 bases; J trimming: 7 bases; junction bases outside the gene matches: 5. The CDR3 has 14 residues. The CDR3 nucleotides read TGTGCCAGCAGCCTTGGACAGGGGGCCGGTGGCTACACCTTC. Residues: CASSLGQGAGGYTF.

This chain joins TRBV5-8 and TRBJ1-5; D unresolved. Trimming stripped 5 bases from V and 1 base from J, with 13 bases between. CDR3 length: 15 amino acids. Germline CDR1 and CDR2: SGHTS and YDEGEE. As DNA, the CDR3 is TGTGCCAGCAGATATCCAGCGGGGAGCAATCAGCCCCAGCATTTT. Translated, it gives CASRYPAGSNQPQHF.

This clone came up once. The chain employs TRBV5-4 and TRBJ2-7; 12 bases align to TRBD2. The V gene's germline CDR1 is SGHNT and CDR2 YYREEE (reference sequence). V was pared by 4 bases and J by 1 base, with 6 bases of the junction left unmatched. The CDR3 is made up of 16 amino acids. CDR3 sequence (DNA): TGTGCCAGCAGCCCGACTAGCGGGAGCCTTTCCTACGAGCAGTACTTC. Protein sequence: CASSPTSGSLSYEQYF.

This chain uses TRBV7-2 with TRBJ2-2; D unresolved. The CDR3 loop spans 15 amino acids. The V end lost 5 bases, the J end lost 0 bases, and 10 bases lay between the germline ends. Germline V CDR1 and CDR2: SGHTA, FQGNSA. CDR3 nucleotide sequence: TGTGCCAGCAGCCCCTTTGGATCGAACACCGGGGAGCTGTTTTTT. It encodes CASSPFGSNTGELFF.

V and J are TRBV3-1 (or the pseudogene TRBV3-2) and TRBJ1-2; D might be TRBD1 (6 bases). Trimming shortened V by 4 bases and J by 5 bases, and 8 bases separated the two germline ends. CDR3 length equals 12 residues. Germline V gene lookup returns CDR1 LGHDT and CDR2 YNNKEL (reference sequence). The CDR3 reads CASSPRGYGYTF. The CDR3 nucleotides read TGTGCCAGCAGCCCCAGGGGTTATGGCTACACCTTC.

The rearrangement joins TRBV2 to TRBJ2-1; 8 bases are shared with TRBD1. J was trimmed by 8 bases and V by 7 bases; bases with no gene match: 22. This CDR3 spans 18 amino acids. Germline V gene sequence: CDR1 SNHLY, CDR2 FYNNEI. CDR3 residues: CASTRLGGTGSRMDEQFF. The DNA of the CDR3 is TGTGCCAGCACAAGGCTTGGCGGGACAGGTTCTCGCATGGATGAGCAGTTCTTC.

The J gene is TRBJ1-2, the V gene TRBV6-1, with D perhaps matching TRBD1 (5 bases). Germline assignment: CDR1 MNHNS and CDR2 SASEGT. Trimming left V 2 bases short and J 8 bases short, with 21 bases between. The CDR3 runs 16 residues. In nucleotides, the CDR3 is TGTGCCAGCAGTGAAAAGGGCTGGGGAAAGACAGACGGCTACACCTTC. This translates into CASSEKGWGKTDGYTF.

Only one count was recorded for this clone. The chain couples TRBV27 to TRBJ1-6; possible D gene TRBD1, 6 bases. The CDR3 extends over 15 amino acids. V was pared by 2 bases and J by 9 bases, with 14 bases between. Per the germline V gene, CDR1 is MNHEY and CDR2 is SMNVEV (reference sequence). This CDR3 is CASSLRGMSGSPLHF. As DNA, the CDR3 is TGTGCCAGCAGTTTAAGGGGGATGAGCGGTTCACCCCTCCACTTT.

The chain's CDR3 is CASSVGLLSYGYTF. The CDR3, as DNA: TGTGCCAGCAGTGTCGGGTTACTGTCCTATGGCTACACCTTC. This chain joins TRBV2 and TRBJ1-2; D not certain. Germline-derived CDR1 and CDR2 are SNHLY and FYNNEI. This CDR3 region has 14 residues. The V gene lost 4 bases and the J gene lost 4 bases, with 13 bases spanning the gap.

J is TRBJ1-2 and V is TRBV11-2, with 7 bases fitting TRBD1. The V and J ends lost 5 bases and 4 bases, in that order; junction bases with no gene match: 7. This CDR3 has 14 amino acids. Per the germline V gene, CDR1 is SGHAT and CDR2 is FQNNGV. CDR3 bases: TGTGCCAGCAGCCTAACAGGGGTTGGCTATGGCTACACCTTC. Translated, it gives CASSLTGVGYGYTF.

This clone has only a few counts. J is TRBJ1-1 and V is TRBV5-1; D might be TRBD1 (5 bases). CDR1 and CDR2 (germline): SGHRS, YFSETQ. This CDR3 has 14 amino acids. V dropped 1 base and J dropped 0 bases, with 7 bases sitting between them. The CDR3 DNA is TGCGCCAGCAGCTTGATGGGGGTGAACACTGAAGCTTTCTTT. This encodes CASSLMGVNTEAFF.

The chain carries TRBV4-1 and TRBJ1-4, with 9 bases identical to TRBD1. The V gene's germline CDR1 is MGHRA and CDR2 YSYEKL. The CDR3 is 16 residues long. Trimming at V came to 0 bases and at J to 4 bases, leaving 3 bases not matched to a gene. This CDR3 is CASSQEGQGFNEKLFF. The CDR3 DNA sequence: TGCGCCAGCAGCCAAGAAGGACAGGGGTTTAATGAAAAACTGTTTTTT.

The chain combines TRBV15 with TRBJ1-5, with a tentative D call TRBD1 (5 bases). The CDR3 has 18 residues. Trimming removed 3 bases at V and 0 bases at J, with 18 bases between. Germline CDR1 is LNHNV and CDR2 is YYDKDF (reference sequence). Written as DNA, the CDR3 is TGTGCCACCAGCAGGGGCCATGGGGGAACCTATAGCAATCAGCCCCAGCATTTT. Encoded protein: CATSRGHGGTYSNQPQHF.

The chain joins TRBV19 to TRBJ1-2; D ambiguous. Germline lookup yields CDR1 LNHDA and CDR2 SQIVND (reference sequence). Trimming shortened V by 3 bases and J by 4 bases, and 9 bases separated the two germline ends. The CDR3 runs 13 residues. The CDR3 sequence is CASSIRTVYGYTF. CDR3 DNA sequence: TGTGCCAGTAGTATTCGGACGGTCTATGGCTACACCTTC. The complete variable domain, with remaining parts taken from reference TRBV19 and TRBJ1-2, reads DGGITQSPKYLFRKEGQNVTLSCEQNLNHDAMYWYRQDPGQGLRLIYYSQIVNDFQKGDIAEGYSVSREKKESFPLTVTSAQKNPTAFYLCASSIRTVYGYTFGSGTRLTVV.

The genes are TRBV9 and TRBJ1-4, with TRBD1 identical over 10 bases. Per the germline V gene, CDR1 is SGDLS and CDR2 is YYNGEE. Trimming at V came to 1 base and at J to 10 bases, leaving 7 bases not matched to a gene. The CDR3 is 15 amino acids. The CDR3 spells CASSVTGTGVGKLFF. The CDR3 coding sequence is TGTGCCAGCAGCGTAACCGGGACAGGGGTTGGAAAACTGTTTTTT.

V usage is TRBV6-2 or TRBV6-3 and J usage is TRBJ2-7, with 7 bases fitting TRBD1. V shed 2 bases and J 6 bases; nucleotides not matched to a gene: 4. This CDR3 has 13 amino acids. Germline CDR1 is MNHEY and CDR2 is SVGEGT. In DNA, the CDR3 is TGTGCCAGCAGTTACCGACAGGGTGGCGAGCAGTACTTC. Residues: CASSYRQGGEQYF.

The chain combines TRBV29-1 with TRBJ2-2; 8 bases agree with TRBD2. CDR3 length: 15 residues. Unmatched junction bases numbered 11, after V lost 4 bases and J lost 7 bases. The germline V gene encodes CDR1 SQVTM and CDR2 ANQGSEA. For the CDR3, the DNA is TGCAGCGTTGGAGGGGTCGGGAGGGCCGACGGGGAGCTGTTTTTT. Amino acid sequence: CSVGGVGRADGELFF.

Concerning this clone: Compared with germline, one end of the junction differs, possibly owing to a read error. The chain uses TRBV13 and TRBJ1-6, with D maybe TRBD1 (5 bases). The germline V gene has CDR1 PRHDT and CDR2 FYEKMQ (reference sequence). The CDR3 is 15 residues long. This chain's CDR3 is CASSLGAREDSPLHF. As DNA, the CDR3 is TGTGCCAGCAGCCTAGGAGCCAGGGAGGATTCACCCCTCCACTTT.

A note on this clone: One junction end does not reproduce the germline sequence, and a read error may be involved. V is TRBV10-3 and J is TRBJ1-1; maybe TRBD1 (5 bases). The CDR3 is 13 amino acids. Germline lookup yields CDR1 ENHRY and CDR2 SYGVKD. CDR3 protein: CAVSRVQDTEAFF. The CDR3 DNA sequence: TGTGCCGTCAGCAGGGTCCAGGACACTGAAGCTTTCTTT.

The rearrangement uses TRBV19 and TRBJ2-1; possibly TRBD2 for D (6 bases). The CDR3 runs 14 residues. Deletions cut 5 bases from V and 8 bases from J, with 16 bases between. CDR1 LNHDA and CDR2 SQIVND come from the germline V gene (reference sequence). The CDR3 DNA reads TGTGCCAGTAGTTATAGCCGGGAGTCGGATGAGCAGTTCTTC. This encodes CASSYSRESDEQFF.

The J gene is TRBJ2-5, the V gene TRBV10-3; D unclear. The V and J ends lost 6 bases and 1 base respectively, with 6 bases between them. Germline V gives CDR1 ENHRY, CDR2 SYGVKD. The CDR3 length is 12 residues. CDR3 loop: CAISPAQETQYF. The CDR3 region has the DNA TGTGCCATCAGCCCCGCCCAAGAGACCCAGTACTTC.

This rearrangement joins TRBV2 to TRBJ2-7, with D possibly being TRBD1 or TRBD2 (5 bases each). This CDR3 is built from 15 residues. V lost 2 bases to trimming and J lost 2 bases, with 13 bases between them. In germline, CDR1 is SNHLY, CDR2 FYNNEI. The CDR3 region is CASSESGRAPYEQYF. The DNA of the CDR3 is TGTGCCAGCAGTGAATCGGGACGGGCCCCCTACGAGCAGTACTTC.

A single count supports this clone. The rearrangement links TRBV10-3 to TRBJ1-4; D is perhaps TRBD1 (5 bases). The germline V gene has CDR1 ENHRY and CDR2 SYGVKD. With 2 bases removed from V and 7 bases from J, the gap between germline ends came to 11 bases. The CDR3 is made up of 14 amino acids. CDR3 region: CAISEKGRAEKLFF. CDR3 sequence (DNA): TGTGCCATCAGTGAGAAGGGGCGCGCTGAAAAACTGTTTTTT.

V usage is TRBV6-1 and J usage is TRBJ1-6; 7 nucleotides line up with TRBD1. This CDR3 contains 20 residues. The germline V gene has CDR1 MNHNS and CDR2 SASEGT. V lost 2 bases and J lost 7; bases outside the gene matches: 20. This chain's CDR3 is CASSEHTHFSLGTVNSPLHF. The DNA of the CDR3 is TGTGCCAGCAGTGAACATACGCACTTTTCCCTCGGGACAGTGAATTCACCCCTCCACTTT.

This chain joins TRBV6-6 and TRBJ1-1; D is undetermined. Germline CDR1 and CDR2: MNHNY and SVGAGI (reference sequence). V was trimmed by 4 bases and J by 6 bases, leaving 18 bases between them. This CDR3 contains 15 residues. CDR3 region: CASSSPPLRIAEAFF. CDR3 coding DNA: TGTGCCAGCAGTTCCCCGCCCCTCCGGATCGCTGAAGCTTTCTTT.

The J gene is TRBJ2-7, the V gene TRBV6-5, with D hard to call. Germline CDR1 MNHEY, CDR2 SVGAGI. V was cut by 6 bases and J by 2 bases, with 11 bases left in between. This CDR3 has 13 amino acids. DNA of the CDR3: TGTGCCAGCAGGATCGGACGGACCTACGAGCAGTACTTC. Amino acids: CASRIGRTYEQYF.